These 14 T cell receptor beta chains came from one sample sequenced in a study of T cell clonotyping in hematopoietic cell transplantation. Clones were sequenced by immunoSEQ multiplex PCR, and TCRdb holds only the in-frame ones, with some missing. The data hold 30,000 to 45,000 clones, with around nine tenths observed a single time. The sequenced sample was peripheral blood mononuclear cells. Receptors originate from a woman in her thirties or forties in good health. Some clones in this sample may be carry-over from other donors' samples.

The gene calls are TRBV7-9 and TRBJ1-4, with D tentatively TRBD1 (6 bases). CDR1 is SEHNR and CDR2 is FQNEAQ in the germline V gene (reference sequence). Trimming cost V 0 bases and J 5 bases, with 10 bases left between them. The CDR3 spans 15 residues. The CDR3 sequence is CASSLAGTLNEKLFF. CDR3 in DNA: TGTGCCAGCAGCTTAGCCGGGACATTAAATGAAAAACTGTTTTTT.

The rearrangement joins TRBV5-1 to TRBJ2-3; D call uncertain. Trimming cost V 0 bases and J 1 base, with 6 bases left between them. Germline lookup yields CDR1 SGHRS and CDR2 YFSETQ. This CDR3 region has 14 residues. CDR3 DNA: TGCGCCAGCAGCTTGGGTGGGGGCACAGATACGCAGTATTTT. As protein: CASSLGGGTDTQYF.

The chain couples TRBV29-1 to TRBJ2-6; 8 bases map to TRBD1. Germline values: CDR1 SQVTM, CDR2 ANQGSEA. The CDR3 contains 16 residues. In DNA form, the CDR3 reads TGCACCACCATGGACAGGGACTTCTCTGGGGCCAACGTCCTGACTTTC. It yields the protein CTTMDRDFSGANVLTF.

V is TRBV7-3 and J is TRBJ1-2; D perhaps matches TRBD1 (6 bases). The germline gives CDR1 SGHTA, CDR2 FQGTGA. The CDR3 is 15 amino acids. The V gene lost 5 bases and the J gene lost 2 bases, with 15 bases spanning the gap. In nucleotides, the CDR3 is TGTGCCAGCAGCCCCTCCGGGGGCCAAAACTATGGCTACACCTTC. Translated: CASSPSGGQNYGYTF.

This rearrangement joins TRBV7-3 to TRBJ2-1, with TRBD2 matching 9 bases. In germline, CDR1 is SGHTA, CDR2 FQGTGA. Trimming removed 4 bases from V and 7 bases from J; junction bases left unmatched: 17. This CDR3 is 18 amino acids long. CDR3 region: CASSSPPGIAGDVNEQFF. The CDR3 nucleotides read TGTGCCAGCAGCTCCCCTCCGGGAATAGCGGGAGACGTGAATGAGCAGTTCTTC.

The V call is TRBV4-2, the J call TRBJ1-2; no definite D call. Germline lookup yields CDR1 LGHNA and CDR2 YNFKEQ. Trimming stripped 1 base from V and 4 bases from J, with 16 bases between. This CDR3 has 16 amino acids. The CDR3 DNA follows: TGTGCCAGCAGCCAAGTAGTAACAGATCTACCCTATGGCTACACCTTC. Protein product: CASSQVVTDLPYGYTF.

This chain links TRBV2 with TRBJ2-7, with 8 positions matching TRBD1. CDR3 length equals 13 residues. Germline-derived CDR1 and CDR2 are SNHLY and FYNNEI. V shed 6 bases and J 4 bases; nucleotides not matched to a gene: 5. The DNA for the CDR3 is TGTGCCAGCAGCTGGACAGGGAGGTACGAGCAGTACTTC. Protein: CASSWTGRYEQYF. The full variable domain, completed using reference TRBV2 and TRBJ2-7, is EPEVTQTPSHQVTQMGQEVILRCVPISNHLYFYWYRQILGQKVEFLVSFYNNEISEKSEIFDDQFSVERPDGSNFTLKIRSTKLEDSAMYFCASSWTGRYEQYFGPGTRLTVT.

J is TRBJ1-3 and V is TRBV6-6; 9 bases are a match to TRBD1. The CDR3 extends over 14 amino acids. Germline-derived CDR1 and CDR2 are MNHNY and SVGAGI (reference sequence). V dropped 6 bases and J dropped 5; count of bases not matched to a gene: 5. The CDR3 loop reads CASRLTGGRNTIYF. The CDR3 DNA reads TGTGCCAGCAGACTGACAGGGGGGAGAAACACCATATATTTT.

V usage is TRBV6-5 and J usage is TRBJ1-1, with unresolved D. The germline V and J ends were trimmed by 7 bases and 5 bases, with 8 bases remaining between them. CDR3 length: 11 amino acids. Germline loops: CDR1 MNHEY, CDR2 SVGAGI. The CDR3 bases are TGTGCCAGCAAACGGGAGACTGAAGCTTTCTTT. Amino acid sequence: CASKRETEAFF.

The chain combines TRBV5-4 with TRBJ2-7; 10 nucleotides line up with TRBD2. Germline assignment: CDR1 SGHNT and CDR2 YYREEE (reference sequence). V trimming: 5 bases; J trimming: 1 base; junction bases outside the gene matches: 3. The CDR3 length is 14 residues. The CDR3 spells CASRAGGGSYEQYF. CDR3 nucleotide sequence: TGTGCCAGCAGAGCGGGAGGGGGGTCCTACGAGCAGTACTTC.

The chain uses TRBV5-6 and TRBJ1-1; possibly TRBD1 for D (5 bases). The germline V gene encodes CDR1 SGHDT and CDR2 YYEEEE. The CDR3 loop spans 16 amino acids. V shed 1 base and J shed 7 bases, with 20 bases lying between them. CDR3: CASSLFTGPEWGEAFF. For the CDR3, the DNA is TGTGCCAGCAGCTTGTTCACAGGCCCTGAATGGGGTGAAGCTTTCTTT.

This clone was found once. The genes are TRBV6-5 and TRBJ1-5; 8 positions agree with TRBD1. Looked up from germline, CDR1 is MNHEY and CDR2 is SVGAGI. V lost 6 bases, J lost 2 bases, and 3 bases stayed unmatched. The CDR3 consists of 14 residues. CDR3 in DNA: TGTGCCAGCAGAAGGACAGGGCGCAATCAGCCCCAGCATTTT. As protein: CASRRTGRNQPQHF.

The rearrangement joins TRBV5-6 to TRBJ2-1, with no clear D. This CDR3 has 12 residues. Trimming removed 2 bases at V and 5 bases at J, with 5 bases between. Per germline, CDR1 SGHDT and CDR2 YYEEEE. For the CDR3, the DNA is TGTGCCAGCAGCTTAATAAACAATGAGCAGTTCTTC. Protein sequence: CASSLINNEQFF.

The chain links TRBV5-1 to TRBJ1-1; D is possibly TRBD1 (5 bases). This CDR3 contains 14 residues. The V end lost 3 bases, the J end lost 0 bases, and 9 bases lay between the germline ends. Germline-derived CDR1 and CDR2 are SGHRS and YFSETQ. Written as DNA, the CDR3 is TGCGCCAGCAGCTCACTGACAGTGAACACTGAAGCTTTCTTT. It encodes CASSSLTVNTEAFF. Looking up the rest from reference TRBV5-1 and TRBJ1-1 gives the full variable domain: KAGVTQTPRYLIKTRGQQVTLSCSPISGHRSVSWYQQTPGQGLQFLFEYFSETQRNKGNFPGRFSGRQFSNSRSEMNVSTLELGDSALYLCASSSLTVNTEAFFGQGTRLTVV.